This T cell receptor (beta chain) emerged from a study of shared clonotypes between healthy human individuals. Germline CDR1 MNHEY, CDR2 SMNVEV (reference sequence). The CDR3 covers 15 residues. V lost 11 bases and J lost 1, with 18 bases in between. Data came from immunoSEQ multiplex PCR; TCRdb stores just in-frame clones and leaves some out. The data show some 2,000,000 clones, approximately 94% seen once. In the naive CD8 group, cells lacked CD45RO and were positively selected for CCR7, so terminally differentiated effector memory CD45RA+ cells were left out. Sequencing used naive CD8+ T cells sorted from blood. V and J are TRBV27 and TRBJ1-3; D might be TRBD1 (6 bases). The TCR was taken from a man younger than 35 in good health. The CDR3 reads CACQDTGNSGNTIYF. The DNA of the CDR3 is TGTGCCTGCCAAGATACAGGGAATTCTGGAAACACCATATATTTT.